The clone carrying this TCR beta chain was counted a few times. The sample comes from a study of early T cells in non-severe SARS-CoV-2 infection. V was pared by 7 bases and J by 1 base, with 9 bases of the junction left unmatched. The germline V gene encodes CDR1 SQVTM and CDR2 ANQGSEA. The CDR3 sequence is 14 residues long. TCRdb recomputed calls from the 5' RACE reads with MiXCR, one row per CDR3 protein. The data show about 29,000 distinct CDR3 sequences, 5% to 5.5% seen once. V gene TRBV29-1 combines with J gene TRBJ1-1, with 7 bases that match TRBD1. This clonotype originated in an adult who was a healthcare worker with PCR-confirmed SARS-CoV-2 infection or an uninfected control (not recorded which). The sample comprised whole blood. The CDR3 here is CSAPGTVENTEAFF. The CDR3 region has the DNA TGCAGCGCTCCTGGGACAGTCGAGAACACTGAAGCTTTCTTT.